These 30 T cell receptor beta chains were all obtained from the same sample, sequenced in a study of graft-versus-host responses after intestinal transplantation. Clones were read by immunoSEQ multiplex PCR, and TCRdb kept only the in-frame ones, dropping some. The sample has 30,000 to 45,000 clones; 93% are singletons. Antigen specificity for these receptors is unknown. Sequenced here: unstimulated CD8+ T cells sorted from spleen or lymph node cells, sampled before transplant. The receptor source for this set is a human donor who was the organ donor for an intestinal transplant.

V and J are TRBV4-1 and TRBJ2-1, with 8 bases aligning to TRBD2. CDR3 length: 16 amino acids. The germline V gene has CDR1 MGHRA and CDR2 YSYEKL. Losses at the gene ends were 4 bases for V and 0 bases for J; bases not matched to a gene: 5. CDR3: CASSLLAGFSYNEQFF. CDR3 sequence (DNA): TGCGCCAGCAGCCTCCTAGCGGGCTTCTCCTACAATGAGCAGTTCTTC.

Written as DNA, the CDR3 is TGTGCCAGCAGTTACTCGCAGGGTGGGGAGCAGTTCTTC. Translated, it gives CASSYSQGGEQFF. V usage is TRBV6-5 and J usage is TRBJ2-1; possible D gene TRBD1, 5 bases. This CDR3 is built from 13 residues. The V end lost 0 bases, the J end lost 10 bases, and 10 bases lay between the germline ends. Germline CDR1 reads MNHEY; CDR2 reads SVGAGI.

V usage is TRBV19 and J usage is TRBJ2-7; 12 bases match TRBD1. CDR1 is LNHDA and CDR2 is SQIVND in the germline V gene (reference sequence). The J segment lost 7 bases and the V segment lost 10 bases, leaving 8 bases of the junction unmatched. This CDR3 contains 13 residues. The CDR3 reads CATGTGGRGEQYF. CDR3 DNA sequence: TGTGCCACCGGGACAGGGGGCAGGGGGGAGCAGTACTTC.

The chain couples TRBV6-5 to TRBJ2-7; TRBD2 matches at 12 bases. V dropped 6 bases and J dropped 1; count of bases not matched to a gene: 4. Germline V gene lookup returns CDR1 MNHEY and CDR2 SVGAGI. CDR3 length equals 15 residues. In DNA, the CDR3 is TGTGCCAGCAGCCCAGGACTAGCGGGATCCTACGAGCAGTACTTC. It yields the protein CASSPGLAGSYEQYF.

The chain has TRBV28 and TRBJ2-7, with 9 bases lining up with TRBD2. From germline, CDR1 is MDHEN and CDR2 SYDVKM. The J segment lost 4 bases and the V segment lost 5 bases, leaving 6 bases of the junction unmatched. This CDR3 is built from 14 residues. The CDR3 DNA reads as TGTGCCAGCAGTCGAGGACTAGCGACGTACGAGCAGTACTTC. Amino acid sequence: CASSRGLATYEQYF.

The genes are TRBV13 and TRBJ2-1; the D is unclear. Germline V gives CDR1 PRHDT, CDR2 FYEKMQ (reference sequence). V was shortened by 4 bases and J by 10 bases, with 11 bases between the two germline ends. This CDR3 contains 12 residues. In DNA form, the CDR3 reads TGTGCCAGCAGCTCCCTAAAAGGGGAGCAGTTCTTC. Its protein product is CASSSLKGEQFF. Full variable domain (missing parts from reference TRBV13 and TRBJ2-1): AAGVIQSPRHLIKEKRETATLKCYPIPRHDTVYWYQQGPGQDPQFLISFYEKMQSDKGSIPDRFSAQQFSDYHSELNMSSLELGDSALYFCASSSLKGEQFFGPGTRLTVL.

V usage is TRBV19 and J usage is TRBJ2-2; TRBD1 is a possible D gene (5 bases). This CDR3 is built from 17 residues. V was shortened by 0 bases and J by 2 bases, with 13 bases between the two germline ends. Looked up from germline, CDR1 is LNHDA and CDR2 is SQIVND (reference sequence). For the CDR3, the DNA is TGTGCCAGTAGTATAGATCTATGGACAAAAAACACCGGGGAGCTGTTTTTT. As protein: CASSIDLWTKNTGELFF.

V is TRBV28 and J is TRBJ2-7; TRBD2 matches 9 bases. The CDR3 spans 15 residues. Germline-derived CDR1 and CDR2 are MDHEN and SYDVKM. The ends lost 5 bases at V and 2 bases at J; junction bases unmatched: 7. DNA of the CDR3: TGTGCCAGCAGTATTCTGGCGGGAGGGGCCTACGAGCAGTACTTC. It translates to CASSILAGGAYEQYF.

The chain links TRBV19 to TRBJ2-1; 7 bases align to TRBD2. The germline CDR1 and CDR2 sequences are LNHDA and SQIVND (reference sequence). V trimming: 6 bases; J trimming: 2 bases; junction bases outside the gene matches: 7. The CDR3 is made up of 15 amino acids. The CDR3 DNA reads TGTGCCAGTAGGGAGCGGGGATTTCCCTACAATGAGCAGTTCTTC. It is translated as CASRERGFPYNEQFF.

The chain carries TRBV27 and TRBJ2-7; 9 bases map to TRBD1. The CDR3 has 15 residues. CDR1 and CDR2 from the germline V gene are MNHEY and SMNVEV (reference sequence). V gave up 5 bases and J gave up 3 bases; unmatched junction bases: 8. The CDR3 reads CASSPHRGLYYEQYF. The CDR3 DNA is TGTGCCAGCAGTCCTCACAGGGGGCTATACTACGAGCAGTACTTC.

This clone was counted a single time. The chain is built from TRBV7-7 and TRBJ2-5, with 7 bases lining up with TRBD2. CDR3 length equals 13 residues. The germline V gene has CDR1 SSHAT and CDR2 FNYEAQ (reference sequence). V was pared by 3 bases and J by 6 bases, with 4 bases of the junction left unmatched. The CDR3 nucleotides are TGTGCCAGCAGCTTGGAGGGAGGGAAGACCCAGTACTTC. Translated: CASSLEGGKTQYF.

The chain combines TRBV27 with TRBJ2-7; 8 nucleotides line up with TRBD1. After removal of 4 bases from V and 5 bases from J, the junction contained 4 bases not matched to a gene. Looked up from germline, CDR1 is MNHEY and CDR2 is SMNVEV (reference sequence). The CDR3 length is 13 residues. The DNA of the CDR3 is TGTGCCAGCAGTTGGACAGGGCAGGACGAGCAGTACTTC. It specifies CASSWTGQDEQYF.

V and J are TRBV28 and TRBJ2-1, with 8 bases that match TRBD2. V dropped 3 bases and J dropped 8; count of bases not matched to a gene: 12. The CDR3 is made up of 16 amino acids. From germline, CDR1 is MDHEN and CDR2 SYDVKM. The CDR3 loop is CASSFGSGASFDEQFF. Written as DNA, the CDR3 is TGTGCCAGCAGTTTCGGTAGCGGGGCCTCATTCGATGAGCAGTTCTTC. The whole variable domain, remainder taken from reference TRBV28 and TRBJ2-1, is DVKVTQSSRYLVKRTGEKVFLECVQDMDHENMFWYRQDPGLGLRLIYFSYDVKMKEKGDIPEGYSVSREKKERFSLILESASTNQTSMYLCASSFGSGASFDEQFFGPGTRLTVL.

The rearrangement joins TRBV7-9 to TRBJ1-2; TRBD1 is a possible D gene (5 bases). The CDR3 is made up of 14 amino acids. Per the germline V gene, CDR1 is SEHNR and CDR2 is FQNEAQ (reference sequence). Trimming shortened V by 1 base and J by 4 bases, and 10 bases separated the two germline ends. The CDR3 DNA is TGTGCCAGCAGCTTAGATGGGGGACTCTATGGCTACACCTTC. Encoded protein: CASSLDGGLYGYTF.

The chain combines TRBV6-1 with TRBJ2-5; TRBD2 might be the D (5 bases). The J call may be mistaken, given a closer DNA end match to TRBJ2-7. The CDR3 sequence is 15 residues long. Per the germline V gene, CDR1 is MNHNS and CDR2 is SASEGT. This CDR3 reads CASSDPGGYSYEQYF. The DNA of the CDR3 is TGTGCCAGCAGTGACCCAGGCGGGTACTCCTACGAGCAGTACTTC.

The chain joins TRBV19 to TRBJ2-5; D is ambiguous. The tail of the sequence fits TRBJ2-7 better, so the J call may be wrong. CDR1 is LNHDA and CDR2 is SQIVND in the germline V gene (reference sequence). The CDR3 is 13 amino acids. The DNA for the CDR3 is TGTGCCAGTAGTATAAGCTTTTCCTACGAGCAGTACTTC. Translating it yields CASSISFSYEQYF.

This clone has just one count. At one end, the junction sequence differs from germline, possibly due to a read error. CDR3 residues: CASSQERDSHNEQFF. CDR3 bases: TGTGCCAGCAGCCAAGAAAGGGACTCCCACAATGAGCAGTTCTTC. The chain uses TRBV4-2 and TRBJ2-1, with D possibly being TRBD2 (6 bases). CDR1 LGHNA and CDR2 YNFKEQ come from the germline V gene. This CDR3 is built from 15 residues.

The rearrangement joins TRBV5-6 to TRBJ1-5; maybe TRBD1 (5 bases). The CDR3 loop spans 13 amino acids. V was clipped by 7 bases and J by 3 bases, with 11 bases between them. The germline gives CDR1 SGHDT, CDR2 YYEEEE. The CDR3 DNA is TGTGCCAGCGCTTACAGGTTCAATCAGCCCCAGCATTTT. Residues: CASAYRFNQPQHF.

The chain is built from TRBV10-1 and TRBJ2-5, with 14 bases lining up with TRBD2. This CDR3 has 22 amino acids. V was pared by 4 bases and J by 0 bases, with 19 bases of the junction left unmatched. Germline V gene sequence: CDR1 WNHNN, CDR2 SYGVQD (reference sequence). CDR3 amino acids: CASSVKRIGTSGRRRHQETQYF. DNA for the CDR3: TGCGCCAGCAGTGTTAAGCGGATCGGGACTAGCGGGAGAAGGAGGCACCAAGAGACCCAGTACTTC.

The J gene is TRBJ1-6, the V gene TRBV10-2; a weak D match, TRBD1 (5 bases). Germline loops: CDR1 WSHSY, CDR2 SAAADI. The germline V and J ends were trimmed by 0 bases and 12 bases, with 9 bases remaining between them. CDR3 length: 13 amino acids. CDR3 sequence reads: CASSESSGLPLHF. The CDR3 coding sequence is TGCGCCAGCAGTGAGTCTTCAGGGTTACCCCTCCACTTT.

The rearrangement links TRBV2 to TRBJ2-7; perhaps D is TRBD1 or TRBD2 (5 bases each). This CDR3 is built from 15 residues. The germline V and J ends were trimmed by 4 bases and 3 bases, with 16 bases remaining between them. CDR1 SNHLY and CDR2 FYNNEI come from the germline V gene. This chain's CDR3 is CASSVLGVGDYEQYF. In DNA, the CDR3 is TGTGCCAGCAGTGTATTAGGGGTCGGGGACTACGAGCAGTACTTC.

This clone was counted a single time. The chain uses TRBV27 and TRBJ2-5; TRBD2 matches 9 bases. CDR1 is MNHEY and CDR2 is SMNVEV in the germline V gene (reference sequence). With V trimmed by 5 bases and J by 1 base, 5 bases remained unmatched. The CDR3 has 15 residues. The CDR3 sequence is CASSPSGNLQETQYF. DNA of the CDR3: TGTGCCAGCAGTCCTAGCGGGAACCTCCAAGAGACCCAGTACTTC.

The V call is TRBV6-5, the J call TRBJ2-1; TRBD2 matches at 10 bases. The CDR3 consists of 14 residues. Per the germline V gene, CDR1 is MNHEY and CDR2 is SVGAGI. V lost 5 bases, J lost 4 bases, and 2 bases stayed unmatched. The CDR3 DNA reads as TGTGCCAGCAGTACTAGCGGGGCTTACAATGAGCAGTTCTTC. It codes for CASSTSGAYNEQFF.

This rearrangement joins TRBV6-5 to TRBJ2-7, with 10 nucleotides matching TRBD2. The germline V gene encodes CDR1 MNHEY and CDR2 SVGAGI. With V trimmed by 9 bases and J by 0 bases, 5 bases remained unmatched. CDR3 size: 14 residues. The DNA for the CDR3 is TGTGCCAGTGGGCTAGCGGGAGACTCCTACGAGCAGTACTTC. It specifies CASGLAGDSYEQYF.

The chain uses TRBV19 and TRBJ2-1, with 11 bases fitting TRBD1. The CDR3 sequence is 16 residues long. V lost 3 bases to trimming and J lost 9 bases; unmatched junction nucleotides: 10. Germline CDR1 LNHDA, CDR2 SQIVND (reference sequence). CDR3 sequence (DNA): TGTGCCAGTAGTATTCCTTGGGACAGGGGGAGGGGTGAGCAGTTCTTC. Residues: CASSIPWDRGRGEQFF.

The chain is built from TRBV7-6 and TRBJ2-3; TRBD2 matches 8 bases. CDR1 and CDR2 (germline): SGHVS, FNYEAQ. CDR3 length: 15 amino acids. The V segment lost 1 base and the J segment 3 bases; nucleotides outside the gene matches: 3. The CDR3 reads CASSLGGRSTDTQYF. The CDR3 bases are TGTGCCAGCAGCTTAGGCGGGAGGTCGACAGATACGCAGTATTTT.

V and J are TRBV7-3 and TRBJ2-1; no clear D gene. Germline loops: CDR1 SGHTA, CDR2 FQGTGA. This CDR3 spans 12 amino acids. The V gene lost 5 bases and the J gene lost 9 bases, with 11 bases spanning the gap. The CDR3 is CASSPDSVEQFF. The CDR3 DNA reads as TGTGCCAGCAGCCCCGACTCGGTTGAGCAGTTCTTC. The whole variable domain, remainder taken from reference TRBV7-3 and TRBJ2-1, is GAGVSQTPSNKVTEKGKYVELRCDPISGHTALYWYRQSLGQGPEFLIYFQGTGAADDSGLPNDRFFAVRPEGSVSTLKIQRTERGDSAVYLCASSPDSVEQFFGPGTRLTVL.

This clone is judged medium-sized (0.01 to 0.1%). The chain employs TRBV7-9 and TRBJ1-2, with D perhaps matching TRBD1 (6 bases). The CDR3 totals 14 residues. Deletions cut 9 bases from V and 3 bases from J, with 17 bases between. Germline CDR1 is SEHNR and CDR2 is FQNEAQ (reference sequence). CDR3 nucleotides: TGTGCCAGTTTTGGCACCAGGGGTGACTATGGCTACACCTTC. It encodes CASFGTRGDYGYTF.

The CDR3 nucleotides are TGTGCCAGCAGTCCCACGGGACTAGCGGGACTTTATAAAGACTCCTACGAGCAGTACTTC. Amino acid sequence: CASSPTGLAGLYKDSYEQYF. J is TRBJ2-7 and V is TRBV27; 13 nucleotides line up with TRBD2. The V segment lost 5 bases and the J segment 0 bases; nucleotides outside the gene matches: 16. This CDR3 has 20 residues. The V gene's germline CDR1 is MNHEY and CDR2 SMNVEV (reference sequence).

J is TRBJ1-6 and V is TRBV6-5; no clear D. The CDR3 covers 15 residues. CDR1 MNHEY and CDR2 SVGAGI come from the germline V gene. The V end was cut by 9 bases, the J end by 7 bases, with 19 bases between. The CDR3 loop is CASSLQSKVNSPLHF. Written as DNA, the CDR3 is TGTGCCAGTTCCCTCCAGTCGAAAGTAAATTCACCCCTCCACTTT.